The 29 T cell receptor beta chains listed next were all sequenced from one sample in a study of blood T cells in healthy people across ages. A sample-barcoded 5' primer and a J-beta primer mix were used in a second PCR of about 6 to 11 cycles. One entry per CDR3 protein results from TCRdb running MiXCR on the 5' RACE reads. This repertoire shows 1.5 million to 2 million distinct CDR3 sequences, less than 50% found once; its top ten account for 2% to 2.5%. Sequencing used blood. These receptor sequences come from a woman between 35 and 50 years old in good health.

The rearrangement links TRBV12-5 to TRBJ1-5, with TRBD1 matching 7 bases. The CDR3 sequence is 18 residues long. The trim removed 2 bases at V and 5 bases at J, leaving 15 bases unmatched. Germline CDR1 is LGHNT and CDR2 is FRNRAP. Here the CDR3 DNA reads TGTGCTAGTGGTTTGTCAGTCCCAAGGTCAGGGGGACATCAGCCCCAGCATTTT. Translated: CASGLSVPRSGGHQPQHF. Variable domain in full (rest from reference TRBV12-5 and TRBJ1-5): DARVTQTPRHKVTEMGQEVTMRCQPILGHNTVFWYRQTMMQGLELLAYFRNRAPLDDSGMPKDRFSAEMPDATLATLKIQPSEPRDSAVYFCASGLSVPRSGGHQPQHFGDGTRLSIL.

The chain links TRBV7-2 to TRBJ1-5; a weak D match, TRBD1 (5 bases). The V gene's germline CDR1 is SGHTA and CDR2 FQGNSA. The CDR3 contains 15 residues. V shed 2 bases and J shed 2 bases, with 10 bases lying between them. CDR3 sequence reads: CASSLPPRGNQPQHF. The CDR3 region has the DNA TGTGCCAGCAGCTTACCCCCCAGGGGCAATCAGCCCCAGCATTTT.

The V gene is TRBV24-1, the J gene TRBJ1-2, with 8 bases fitting TRBD1. The germline gives CDR1 KGHDR, CDR2 SFDVKD. This CDR3 has 15 amino acids. Trimming cost V 3 bases and J 3 bases; bases outside gene matches: 5. This CDR3 reads CATSDAGGSHYGYTF. DNA of the CDR3: TGTGCCACCAGTGATGCAGGGGGCAGTCACTATGGCTACACCTTC.

This chain links TRBV24-1 with TRBJ2-3; D remains unclear. The CDR3 contains 12 residues. Germline CDR1 KGHDR, CDR2 SFDVKD. Trimming took 5 bases from V and 4 from J, leaving 6 bases between them. This chain's CDR3 is CATSALADTQYF. In DNA, the CDR3 is TGTGCCACCAGTGCTCTAGCAGATACGCAGTATTTT.

The gene calls are TRBV25-1 and TRBJ2-3; maybe TRBD1 (6 bases). The germline gives CDR1 MGHDK, CDR2 SYGVNS. This CDR3 spans 14 amino acids. Trimming took 3 bases from V and 6 from J, leaving 13 bases between them. The CDR3 reads CASSERQEADTQYF. CDR3 bases: TGTGCCAGCAGTGAGCGACAGGAAGCGGATACGCAGTATTTT.

This clonotype was detected a few times. The chain has TRBV7-9 and TRBJ2-1; 13 bases agree with TRBD2. Germline V lookup: CDR1 SEHNR, CDR2 FQNEAQ (reference sequence). The CDR3 is 17 residues long. V lost 1 base, J lost 8 bases, and 8 bases stayed unmatched. CDR3 region: CASSLESRLAGGDEQFF. The DNA of the CDR3 is TGTGCCAGCAGCTTAGAGTCGCGACTAGCGGGGGGCGATGAGCAGTTCTTC. Looking up the rest from reference TRBV7-9 and TRBJ2-1 gives the full variable domain: DTGVSQNPRHKITKRGQNVTFRCDPISEHNRLYWYRQTLGQGPEFLTYFQNEAQLEKSRLLSDRFSAERPKGSFSTLEIQRTEQGDSAMYLCASSLESRLAGGDEQFFGPGTRLTVL.

This clonotype was seen only once. The chain is built from TRBV6-6 and TRBJ2-1, with 8 positions matching TRBD2. The CDR3 spans 16 residues. V was pared by 4 bases and J by 7 bases, with 12 bases of the junction left unmatched. CDR1 and CDR2 from the germline V gene are MNHNY and SVGAGI (reference sequence). In DNA form, the CDR3 reads TGTGCCAGCAGTTCCCGGGGTAGCGGGGAATCGAATGAGCAGTTCTTC. This gives the protein CASSSRGSGESNEQFF.

The V and J genes are TRBV7-2 and TRBJ1-1; 9 bases agree with TRBD1. The CDR3 sequence is 13 residues long. V shed 5 bases and J 10 bases; nucleotides not matched to a gene: 8. Germline V gene data show CDR1 as SGHTA and CDR2 as FQGNSA. CDR3 nucleotide sequence: TGTGCCAGCAGCCGCCGGGACAGGGACGCAGCTTTCTTT. It specifies CASSRRDRDAAFF.

The gene calls are TRBV21-1 and TRBJ1-6; the tabulated D call, TRBD1, remains unverified against the DNA. TRBV21-1 is flagged as a pseudogene. The CDR3 is 17 residues long. The CDR3 DNA reads as TGTGCCAGCAGCCATTTGCTCCCGGGGAGTCTGGGATCACCCCTCCACTTT. Translated: CASSHLLPGSLGSPLHF.

This clonotype turned up a few times. The J gene is TRBJ2-1, the V gene TRBV2, with D tentatively TRBD2 (5 bases). The CDR3 runs 17 residues. V dropped 2 bases and J dropped 6 bases, with 20 bases sitting between them. The germline CDR1 and CDR2 sequences are SNHLY and FYNNEI. DNA of the CDR3: TGTGCCAGCAGTGAATACCCCTCGCCGGGGTACTCCAATGAGCAGTTCTTC. Translation gives CASSEYPSPGYSNEQFF.

The chain carries TRBV27 and TRBJ2-3; TRBD2 matches at 10 bases. The CDR3 totals 14 residues. V was pared by 7 bases and J by 4 bases, with 5 bases of the junction left unmatched. Germline CDR1 is MNHEY and CDR2 is SMNVEV (reference sequence). The DNA for the CDR3 is TGTGCCAGCACCCCTAGCGGGGGTCCAGATACGCAGTATTTT. Translation gives CASTPSGGPDTQYF.

The CDR3 DNA sequence: TGTGCTAGTGGTTTGGGACAGGGTTTCGATGAGCAGTTCTTC. Its translation is CASGLGQGFDEQFF. The V call is TRBV12-5, the J call TRBJ2-1, with TRBD1 identical over 7 bases. Trimming removed 1 base from V and 8 bases from J; junction bases left unmatched: 5. Germline V gene sequence: CDR1 LGHNT, CDR2 FRNRAP. The CDR3 consists of 14 residues.

This clonotype has only one observation. The genes are TRBV20-1 and TRBJ2-2; weak D call: TRBD2 (6 bases). The V and J ends lost 4 bases and 6 bases respectively, with 9 bases between them. This CDR3 spans 12 amino acids. Germline CDR1 is DFQATT and CDR2 is SNEGSKA (reference sequence). The CDR3, as DNA: TGCAGTGCTACTACTAGCCCCGGGGAGCTGTTTTTT. This codes for CSATTSPGELFF.

This clonotype was detected a few times. This chain joins TRBV4-1 and TRBJ2-3; 7 positions agree with TRBD1. There are 16 residues in the CDR3. The V segment lost 0 bases and the J segment 5 bases; nucleotides outside the gene matches: 8. The germline CDR1 and CDR2 sequences are MGHRA and YSYEKL. Written as DNA, the CDR3 is TGCGCCAGCAGCCAAGATGCTACAGGGGTGGGAGATACGCAGTATTTT. It specifies CASSQDATGVGDTQYF.

J is TRBJ1-6 and V is TRBV18, with D hard to call. V was clipped by 6 bases and J by 5 bases, with 14 bases between them. The CDR3 extends over 15 amino acids. CDR1 and CDR2 from the germline V gene are KGHSH and LQKENI. The CDR3 loop is CASSPAARDNSPLHF. In DNA, the CDR3 is TGTGCCAGCTCCCCAGCCGCGCGGGATAATTCACCCCTCCACTTT.

This clonotype has a handful of counts. Here the CDR3 reads CSVGDRGLPSYEQYF. The CDR3 region has the DNA TGCAGCGTTGGGGACAGGGGGCTTCCCTCCTACGAGCAGTACTTC. The chain links TRBV29-1 to TRBJ2-7, with 12 bases aligning to TRBD1. The ends lost 4 bases at V and 0 bases at J; junction bases unmatched: 4. CDR3 length equals 15 residues. In germline, CDR1 is SQVTM, CDR2 ANQGSEA.

The chain links TRBV7-8 to TRBJ1-1; no clear D gene. V dropped 0 bases and J dropped 6 bases, with 11 bases sitting between them. Germline V gene sequence: CDR1 SGHVS, CDR2 FQNEAQ. The CDR3 is 14 residues long. CDR3 nucleotide sequence: TGTGCCAGCAGCTTAGCGGGAGTTGTAGCTGAAGCTTTCTTT. Protein sequence: CASSLAGVVAEAFF.

The chain employs TRBV20-1 and TRBJ1-5; tentatively, D is TRBD1 (5 bases). The CDR3 has 14 residues. Trimming left V 5 bases short and J 0 bases short, with 11 bases between. Germline-derived CDR1 and CDR2 are DFQATT and SNEGSKA (reference sequence). The CDR3 DNA follows: TGCAGTGCTCCTGACAGCTATAGCAATCAGCCCCAGCATTTT. Protein: CSAPDSYSNQPQHF.

In its sample, this clonotype was seen a few times. The rearrangement joins TRBV29-1 to TRBJ2-7, with 7 bases identical to TRBD1. The germline V gene has CDR1 SQVTM and CDR2 ANQGSEA. The CDR3 sequence is 12 residues long. With V trimmed by 6 bases and J by 5 bases, 7 bases remained unmatched. CDR3 sequence (DNA): TGCAGCGTGGAGGACAGGACGGACGAGCAGTACTTC. Translating gives CSVEDRTDEQYF.

This clonotype has ten or more counts. V is TRBV7-9 and J is TRBJ2-3; 8 nucleotides match TRBD2. This CDR3 spans 15 amino acids. J was trimmed by 1 base and V by 4 bases; bases with no gene match: 4. From germline, CDR1 is SEHNR and CDR2 FQNEAQ (reference sequence). The CDR3 nucleotides read TGTGCCAGCAGCTCCGGACTAGCCGGCACAGATACGCAGTATTTT. This codes for CASSSGLAGTDTQYF.

The chain joins TRBV29-1 to TRBJ2-5; TRBD2 matches 7 bases. The CDR3 has 15 residues. The ends lost 1 base at V and 5 bases at J; junction bases unmatched: 10. Germline values: CDR1 SQVTM, CDR2 ANQGSEA. The chain's CDR3 is CSVEGGRGRRETQYF. The DNA of the CDR3 is TGCAGCGTTGAAGGAGGGAGGGGTCGAAGGGAGACCCAGTACTTC. Supplemented by reference TRBV29-1 and TRBJ2-5, the full variable domain reads SAVISQKPSRDICQRGTSLTIQCQVDSQVTMMFWYRQQPGQSLTLIATANQGSEATYESGFVIDKFPISRPNLTFSTLTVSNMSPEDSSIYLCSVEGGRGRRETQYFGPGTRLLVL.

On this clonotype: The junction departs from germline at one end; a sequencing error may be responsible. J is TRBJ1-2 and V is TRBV27; D remains unclear. From germline, CDR1 is MNHEY and CDR2 SMNVEV (reference sequence). CDR3 length: 15 residues. The CDR3 coding sequence is TGTGCCAGCATTTTATCGCCCACAGACCTCTATGGCTACACCTTC. Translated: CASILSPTDLYGYTF.

In this sample, this clonotype turned up many times. The chain has TRBV29-1 and TRBJ2-5, with D perhaps TRBD1 or TRBD2 (5 bases each). In germline, CDR1 is SQVTM, CDR2 ANQGSEA. The CDR3 is 10 residues long. Trimming took 7 bases from V and 5 from J, leaving 8 bases between them. The CDR3 region has the DNA TGCAGCGCGGGACCGGAGACCCAGTACTTC. This encodes CSAGPETQYF.

This sequence joins TRBV20-1 and TRBJ2-1; the D call may be TRBD1 or TRBD2 (5 bases each). Germline-derived CDR1 and CDR2 are DFQATT and SNEGSKA (reference sequence). Trimming pared 3 bases from V and 0 bases from J, leaving 12 bases between. The CDR3 runs to 15 residues. Here the CDR3 reads CSASSGTSSYNEQFF. The CDR3 DNA reads TGCAGTGCTAGTTCGGGGACGAGCTCCTACAATGAGCAGTTCTTC.

The chain uses TRBV4-3 and TRBJ1-2; D gene uncertain. CDR3 length: 15 residues. V dropped 3 bases and J dropped 5 bases, with 16 bases sitting between them. Germline CDR1 and CDR2: LGHNA and YSLEER. Here the CDR3 reads CASSHERSPVYGYTF. The DNA for the CDR3 is TGCGCCAGCAGCCACGAACGGTCCCCCGTTTATGGCTACACCTTC.

This clonotype has ten or more counts. One end of the junction is discordant with germline, which a read error may explain. The rearrangement joins TRBV5-1 to TRBJ2-5; D assignment may be TRBD1 or TRBD2 (5 bases each). CDR3 length: 14 amino acids. Germline V lookup: CDR1 SGHRS, CDR2 YFSETQ. CDR3 amino acids: CASSSAGTQETQYF. The CDR3 DNA follows: TGTGCCAGCAGCTCCGCCGGGACCCAAGAGACCCAGTACTTC.

The rearrangement uses TRBV29-1 and TRBJ1-2; a possible D gene is TRBD1 (5 bases). This CDR3 contains 13 residues. Trimming shortened V by 3 bases and J by 7 bases, and 15 bases separated the two germline ends. Per the germline V gene, CDR1 is SQVTM and CDR2 is ANQGSEA. CDR3 DNA: TGCAGCGTTGAGGGGGGAAGGGGACTTGGCTACACCTTC. Residues: CSVEGGRGLGYTF.

The gene calls are TRBV10-3 and TRBJ2-3; D is undetermined. The ends were cut back, 1 base at V and 4 bases at J, with 3 bases in the middle. This CDR3 region has 12 residues. CDR1 and CDR2 from the germline V gene are ENHRY and SYGVKD. CDR3 bases: TGTGCCATCAGTGAGTGGGCAGATACGCAGTATTTT. Protein: CAISEWADTQYF.

This clonotype came up a few times. The rearrangement joins TRBV10-2 to TRBJ2-5; weak D call: TRBD1 (6 bases). Trimming pared 0 bases from V and 2 bases from J, leaving 7 bases between. Germline V gene lookup returns CDR1 WSHSY and CDR2 SAAADI. The CDR3 runs 14 residues. The CDR3 DNA reads as TGCGCCAGCAGTGAGTCGGACAGACAAGAGACCCAGTACTTC. This codes for CASSESDRQETQYF.